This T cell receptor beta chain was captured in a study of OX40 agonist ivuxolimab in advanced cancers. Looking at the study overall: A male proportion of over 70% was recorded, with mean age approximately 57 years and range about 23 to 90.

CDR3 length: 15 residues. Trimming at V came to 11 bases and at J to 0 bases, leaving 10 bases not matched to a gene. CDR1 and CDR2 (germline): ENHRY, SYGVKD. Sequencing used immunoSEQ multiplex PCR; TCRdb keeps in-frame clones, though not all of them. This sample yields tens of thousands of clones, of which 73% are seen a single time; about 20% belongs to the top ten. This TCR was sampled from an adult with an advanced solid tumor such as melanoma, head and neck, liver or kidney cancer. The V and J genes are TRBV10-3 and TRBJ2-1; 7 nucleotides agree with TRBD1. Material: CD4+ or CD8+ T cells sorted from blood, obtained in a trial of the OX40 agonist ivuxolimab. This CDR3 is CAGAGGQSSYNEQFF. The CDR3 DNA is TGTGCCGGAGCAGGGGGACAGAGCTCCTACAATGAGCAGTTCTTC.